These 23 T cell receptor beta chains share one sample of origin, sequenced in a study of lymphopenia after photon versus proton radiotherapy. Profiling relied on immunoSEQ multiplex PCR, and the TCRdb table lists in-frame clones only, not all of them. The sample carries thousands of clones, more than 75% recorded once. The sequencing used peripheral blood, collected from a patient treated with photon-based radiotherapy. Every receptor here comes from a man aged 25 to 45 with gastric cancer.

This clone appeared a few times. The V and J genes are TRBV29-1 and TRBJ1-5; D gene unclear. This CDR3 region has 12 residues. Germline-derived CDR1 and CDR2 are SQVTM and ANQGSEA. V lost 4 bases to trimming and J lost 3 bases, with 7 bases between them. CDR3 bases: TGCAGCGTTGGGTCGGACAATCAGCCCCAGCATTTT. It encodes CSVGSDNQPQHF.

The CDR3 is CASSYSTGVPFYGYTF. In nucleotides, the CDR3 is TGTGCCAGCAGTTACTCGACGGGGGTGCCGTTTTATGGCTACACCTTC. The chain joins TRBV6-5 to TRBJ1-2; the D gene is possibly TRBD1 (5 bases). Trimming took off 0 bases at V and 5 bases at J, with 16 bases between the two ends. CDR3 length: 16 residues. Germline V CDR1 and CDR2: MNHEY, SVGAGI.

V gene TRBV10-3 combines with J gene TRBJ1-4; 7 bases align to TRBD1. Germline-derived CDR1 and CDR2 are ENHRY and SYGVKD. With 2 bases clipped from V and 4 bases from J, the junction kept 4 bases outside the gene matches. The CDR3 sequence is 15 residues long. DNA for the CDR3: TGTGCCATCAGTGAGCGGGACAGCGGTAATGAAAAACTGTTTTTT. Residues: CAISERDSGNEKLFF.

The rearrangement links TRBV27 to TRBJ1-5; 7 nucleotides line up with TRBD1. CDR3 length: 16 amino acids. CDR1 MNHEY and CDR2 SMNVEV come from the germline V gene (reference sequence). V lost 6 bases, J lost 3 bases, and 11 bases stayed unmatched. The CDR3 DNA reads as TGTGCCAGCAGGCACACTTCGACAGGGACCAATCAGCCCCAGCATTTT. As protein: CASRHTSTGTNQPQHF.

The genes are TRBV2 and TRBJ1-2; possible D gene TRBD1, 5 bases. The CDR3 covers 13 residues. In germline, CDR1 is SNHLY, CDR2 FYNNEI. V lost 4 bases and J 6 bases, leaving 12 bases between the germline ends. CDR3 amino acids: CASSVDKEDGYTF. In DNA, the CDR3 is TGTGCCAGCAGTGTGGACAAGGAGGATGGCTACACCTTC.

The chain carries TRBV10-2 and TRBJ2-2; D gene ambiguous. Looked up from germline, CDR1 is WSHSY and CDR2 is SAAADI. This CDR3 comprises 15 residues. The germline V and J ends were trimmed by 3 bases and 3 bases, with 11 bases remaining between them. The CDR3 bases are TGCGCCAGCAGTGATTCAGCGAGATACACCGGGGAGCTGTTTTTT. Translation: CASSDSARYTGELFF.

V usage is TRBV5-8 and J usage is TRBJ1-4; D may be TRBD1 (5 bases). CDR1 and CDR2 (germline): SGHTS, YDEGEE. V dropped 0 bases and J dropped 2 bases, with 11 bases sitting between them. The CDR3 is made up of 16 amino acids. CDR3 in amino acids: CASSLAGPGTNEKLFF. For the CDR3, the DNA is TGTGCCAGCAGCTTGGCGGGGCCCGGGACTAATGAAAAACTGTTTTTT.

The sample holds a few counts of this clone. The junction differs from germline at one of its ends, possibly a read error. The J gene is TRBJ2-7, the V gene TRBV7-9; D is perhaps TRBD2 (6 bases). This CDR3 is 15 amino acids long. Germline lookup yields CDR1 SEHNR and CDR2 FQNEAQ (reference sequence). CDR3 in amino acids: CASSQVADLSYEQYF. DNA for the CDR3: TGCGCCAGCAGCCAAGTAGCGGACTTGTCCTACGAGCAGTACTTC.

This sequence joins TRBV18 and TRBJ1-2, with 7 bases that match TRBD1. Germline loops: CDR1 KGHSH, CDR2 LQKENI. The CDR3 extends over 16 amino acids. The junction had 16 bases not matched to a gene; V was cut back by 5 bases and J by 7 bases. The CDR3 protein is CASSLLTGIESRGYTF. DNA of the CDR3: TGTGCCAGCTCATTACTGACAGGGATAGAATCTCGTGGCTACACCTTC.

J is TRBJ2-1 and V is TRBV19; 7 nucleotides match TRBD1. This CDR3 contains 13 residues. V gave up 5 bases and J gave up 8 bases; unmatched junction bases: 6. Germline assignment: CDR1 LNHDA and CDR2 SQIVND (reference sequence). The CDR3 nucleotides are TGTGCCAGTAGTCGACAGGGTCGGGATGAGCAGTTCTTC. Protein product: CASSRQGRDEQFF.

The genes are TRBV28 and TRBJ1-3; D gene uncertain. Germline CDR1 is MDHEN and CDR2 is SYDVKM. V was shortened by 6 bases and J by 0 bases, with 12 bases between the two germline ends. CDR3 length: 15 amino acids. CDR3 bases: TGTGCCAGCAGCTCTGGACGGCACTCTGGAAACACCATATATTTT. It encodes CASSSGRHSGNTIYF.

This chain links TRBV6-5 with TRBJ1-2; the match to TRBD1 covers 8 bases. Germline V gene data show CDR1 as MNHEY and CDR2 as SVGAGI. The CDR3 loop spans 13 amino acids. V dropped 5 bases and J dropped 8; count of bases not matched to a gene: 7. CDR3 region: CASSPGQGRGYTF. DNA of the CDR3: TGTGCCAGCAGTCCCGGACAGGGACGAGGCTACACCTTC.

The rearrangement links TRBV27 to TRBJ2-1, with D unresolved. The CDR3 loop spans 22 amino acids. Trimming shortened V by 3 bases and J by 4 bases, and 34 bases separated the two germline ends. The V gene's germline CDR1 is MNHEY and CDR2 SMNVEV (reference sequence). This CDR3 reads CASSFPPSSHSRPEVPYNEQFF. The CDR3 nucleotides are TGTGCCAGCAGTTTCCCCCCCTCGAGCCATTCTCGACCCGAGGTCCCATACAATGAGCAGTTCTTC.

The rearrangement links TRBV11-2 to TRBJ2-3, with 9 nucleotides matching TRBD2. V gave up 3 bases and J gave up 1 base; unmatched junction bases: 8. The germline CDR1 and CDR2 sequences are SGHAT and FQNNGV. CDR3 size: 17 residues. The DNA of the CDR3 is TGTGCCAGCAGCTTGTGGGTTCCTAGCGGGGGCACAGATACGCAGTATTTT. This sequence encodes CASSLWVPSGGTDTQYF.

The rearrangement uses TRBV19 and TRBJ1-5; TRBD1 might be the D (6 bases). The CDR3 length is 15 residues. Germline CDR1 is LNHDA and CDR2 is SQIVND (reference sequence). Trimming shortened V by 6 bases and J by 6 bases, and 18 bases separated the two germline ends. CDR3 in DNA: TGTGCCAGTAGAATATATCGGACAGCCGCTCAGCCCCAGCATTTT. Residues: CASRIYRTAAQPQHF.

This chain connects TRBV5-8 to TRBJ2-1; D is perhaps TRBD2 (5 bases). Germline assignment: CDR1 SGHTS and CDR2 YDEGEE. V lost 4 bases to trimming and J lost 9 bases, with 11 bases between them. CDR3 length equals 12 residues. The CDR3 DNA reads as TGTGCCAGCAGCCTACAACGGGGTGAGCAGTTCTTC. Protein: CASSLQRGEQFF.

The chain carries TRBV4-3 and TRBJ2-7; D possibly corresponds to TRBD2 (5 bases). The CDR3 sequence is 13 residues long. The germline CDR1 and CDR2 sequences are LGHNA and YSLEER. Deletions cut 0 bases from V and 6 bases from J, with 9 bases between. CDR3 region: CASSQDRTVEQYF. The CDR3, as DNA: TGCGCCAGCAGCCAAGATAGGACTGTCGAGCAGTACTTC.

The sample holds a few counts of this clone. This chain uses TRBV25-1 with TRBJ1-6; D is perhaps TRBD1 (5 bases). The CDR3 covers 14 residues. CDR1 is MGHDK and CDR2 is SYGVNS in the germline V gene. Between the trimmed V and J ends, which lost 3 bases and 5 bases, there was a span of 8 bases. In nucleotides, the CDR3 is TGTGCCAGCAGTGATGGAGGGGATAATTCACCCCTCCACTTT. Its protein is CASSDGGDNSPLHF.

The chain is built from TRBV7-2 and TRBJ2-2; D not certain. The germline V gene has CDR1 SGHTA and CDR2 FQGNSA. The CDR3 loop spans 14 amino acids. Trimming cost V 5 bases and J 1 base, with 8 bases left between them. The DNA of the CDR3 is TGTGCCAGCAGCGCGAGTAAGAACACCGGGGAGCTGTTTTTT. It specifies CASSASKNTGELFF.

The chain has TRBV10-3 and TRBJ2-5; D remains ambiguous. Per the germline V gene, CDR1 is ENHRY and CDR2 is SYGVKD. The V end was cut by 2 bases, the J end by 4 bases, with 2 bases between. The CDR3 has 11 amino acids. CDR3 DNA sequence: TGTGCCATCAGTGAGGGAGAGACCCAGTACTTC. Translation: CAISEGETQYF.

The chain uses TRBV25-1 and TRBJ2-5; D remains unclear. CDR3 size: 15 residues. From germline, CDR1 is MGHDK and CDR2 SYGVNS. V lost 0 bases and J 5 bases, leaving 13 bases between the germline ends. CDR3 coding DNA: TGTGCCAGCAGTGAATATAGGCCTGTAGGGGAGACCCAGTACTTC. Encoded protein: CASSEYRPVGETQYF.

This clone was counted between two and nine times. This sequence joins TRBV28 and TRBJ1-5, with 10 bases fitting TRBD1. This CDR3 region has 16 residues. J was trimmed by 0 bases and V by 2 bases; bases with no gene match: 1. Germline assignment: CDR1 MDHEN and CDR2 SYDVKM. Here the CDR3 reads CASSLGTGDSNQPQHF. The CDR3 DNA sequence: TGTGCCAGCAGTTTAGGGACAGGGGATAGCAATCAGCCCCAGCATTTT. Full variable domain (rest looked up from reference TRBV28 and TRBJ1-5): DVKVTQSSRYLVKRTGEKVFLECVQDMDHENMFWYRQDPGLGLRLIYFSYDVKMKEKGDIPEGYSVSREKKERFSLILESASTNQTSMYLCASSLGTGDSNQPQHFGDGTRLSIL.

In this sample, this clone turned up once. V gene TRBV2 combines with J gene TRBJ2-5, with D maybe TRBD2 (5 bases). The CDR3 loop spans 13 amino acids. The V end was cut by 4 bases, the J end by 5 bases, with 11 bases between. CDR1 and CDR2 from the germline V gene are SNHLY and FYNNEI. CDR3 in DNA: TGTGCCAGCAGTGCGGACTCGCAGGAGACCCAGTACTTC. This translates into CASSADSQETQYF.